Listed below are T cell receptor beta chains from one sample, sequenced in a study of beta chain features in type 1 diabetes. Produced via immunoSEQ multiplex PCR; TCRdb's table is partial and in-frame only. The sample lists around 430,000 clones, 30% occurring once. Sample: naive CD4+ T cells from blood. These receptors were obtained from a man between 18 and 35 years old in good health. The CDR3 runs from the conserved cysteine through the conserved F or W. A D gene is named only where the DNA matches it firmly. The size entry is marked missing in some rows and otherwise reads once, few, many or a size class.

.,.,TRBJ2-7,TRBV30,TGTGCCTGGAGTGAGGACAGATCCTACGAGCAGTACTTC,CAWSEDRSYEQYF
.,few,TRBJ1-1,TRBV28,TGTGCCAGCAGTTCACCTCAGCCCACTGAAGCTTTCTTT,CASSSPQPTEAFF
.,.,TRBJ2-5,TRBV4-3,TGCGCCAGCAGCCAAGAGTGGCAGGGGAAGGCTAACCAGTACTTC,CASSQEWQGKANQYF
.,.,TRBJ2-7,TRBV10-3,TGTGCCATCAGTGCGGGCGGAGCCTACGAGCAGTACTTC,CAISAGGAYEQYF
TRBD1,.,TRBJ2-6,TRBV18,TGTGCCAGCTCACCGGGACAGGGGAACTCTGGGGCCAACGTCCTGACTTTC,CASSPGQGNSGANVLTF
TRBD1,.,TRBJ2-7,TRBV7-2,TGTGCCAGCAGCTTAGCTCGGGACAGGGTACCCGAGCAGTACTTC,CASSLARDRVPEQYF
.,few,TRBJ2-7,TRBV7-2,TGTGCCAGCAGCTTCGCCGGGACGCTCAGCGAGCAGTACTTC,CASSFAGTLSEQYF
.,.,TRBJ2-7,TRBV25-1,TGTGCCAGCACGGGGCTCTACGAGCAGTACTTC,CASTGLYEQYF
.,few,TRBJ2-3,TRBV25-1,TGTGCCAGCAGTAGAGTAGACCCAGATACGCAGTATTTT,CASSRVDPDTQYF
.,few,TRBJ2-4,TRBV28,TGTGCCAGCAGTTTAGCGCGAGGCATTCAGTACTTC,CASSLARGIQYF
.,.,TRBJ1-2,TRBV5-6,TGTGCCAGCAGCCTTAACTATGGCTACACCTTC,CASSLNYGYTF
TRBD2,.,TRBJ2-7,TRBV7-2,TGTGCCAGCAGCCCATCTAGCGGGGACGAGCAGTACTTC,CASSPSSGDEQYF
.,few,TRBJ1-2,TRBV9,TGTGCCAGCAGCGTAGTCGACGGAAACTATGGCTACACCTTC,CASSVVDGNYGYTF
.,few,TRBJ2-7,TRBV14,TGTGCCAGCAGCCAAGTGATGAAGGGCTACGAGCAGTACTTC,CASSQVMKGYEQYF
TRBD1,.,TRBJ2-5,TRBV28,TGTGCCAGCAGCCCTCAGGGGGCACAAGAGACCCAGTACTTC,CASSPQGAQETQYF
TRBD1,.,TRBJ2-7,TRBV5-1,TGCGCCAGCAGCCCGGACAGGGGGCCAGGAGAGCAGTACTTC,CASSPDRGPGEQYF
TRBD2,few,TRBJ2-3,TRBV7-3,TGTGCCAGCAGCCCAACCCCCGGCCTAGCGGCCACAGATACGCAGTATTTT,CASSPTPGLAATDTQYF
TRBD2,.,TRBJ2-7,TRBV6-5,TGTGCCAGCAGTCGACTAGCGGAAATATTCCCGTACTTC,CASSRLAEIFPYF
.,.,TRBJ1-1,TRBV7-9,TGTGCCAGCAGCTTAAGCCATAGGCCCGCTGAAGCTTTCTTT,CASSLSHRPAEAFF
.,.,TRBJ2-7,TRBV29-1,TGCAGCGTCAGGGGTCCTTCCTACGAGCAGTACTTC,CSVRGPSYEQYF